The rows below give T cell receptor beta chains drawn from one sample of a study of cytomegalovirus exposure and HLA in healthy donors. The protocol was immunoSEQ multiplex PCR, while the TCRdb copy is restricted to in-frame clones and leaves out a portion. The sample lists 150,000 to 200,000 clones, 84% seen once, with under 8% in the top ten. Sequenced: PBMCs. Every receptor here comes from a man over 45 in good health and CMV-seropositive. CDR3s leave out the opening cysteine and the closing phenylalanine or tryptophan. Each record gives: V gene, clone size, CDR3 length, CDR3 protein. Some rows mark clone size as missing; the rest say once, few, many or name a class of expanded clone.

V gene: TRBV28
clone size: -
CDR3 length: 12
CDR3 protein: ASSLPLSNQPQH

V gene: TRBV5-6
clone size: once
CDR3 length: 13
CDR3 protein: ASTKRGGRHNEQF

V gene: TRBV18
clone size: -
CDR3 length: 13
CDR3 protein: ASSPTDIAGNTIY

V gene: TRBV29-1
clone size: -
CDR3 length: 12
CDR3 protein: SVKTGVGWETQY

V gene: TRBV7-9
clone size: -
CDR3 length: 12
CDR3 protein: ASSSDSPIDPQH

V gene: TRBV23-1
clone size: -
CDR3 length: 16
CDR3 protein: ASSREIPGQGSNQPQH

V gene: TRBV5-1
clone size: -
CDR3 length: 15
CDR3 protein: ASSPVPGLVAHNEQF

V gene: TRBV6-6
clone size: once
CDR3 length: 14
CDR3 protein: ASSPGGAGSRSEAF

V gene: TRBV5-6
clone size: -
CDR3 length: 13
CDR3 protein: ASSRVDRGNTEAF

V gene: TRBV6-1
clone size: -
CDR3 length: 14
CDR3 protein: ASSERGWGTNEKLF

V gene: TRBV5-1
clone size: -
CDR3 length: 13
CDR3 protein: ASSLELAGVETQY

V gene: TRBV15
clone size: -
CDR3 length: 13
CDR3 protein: ATSRDGGPYNEQF

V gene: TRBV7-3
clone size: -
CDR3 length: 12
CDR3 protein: ASSRGQGGQGAF

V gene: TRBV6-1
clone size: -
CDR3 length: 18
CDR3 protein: ASSAPIGGNRGVMNTEAF

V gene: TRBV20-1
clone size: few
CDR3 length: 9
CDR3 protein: SAPRGSEAF

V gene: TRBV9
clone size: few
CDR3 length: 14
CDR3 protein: ASSPSTGPIGYGYT

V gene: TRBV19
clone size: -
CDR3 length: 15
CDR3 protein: ASSMPPERPLYNEQF

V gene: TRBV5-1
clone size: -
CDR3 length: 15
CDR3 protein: ASSLLRLARDDNEQF

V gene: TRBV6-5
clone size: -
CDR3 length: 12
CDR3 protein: ASSPELFAEKLF

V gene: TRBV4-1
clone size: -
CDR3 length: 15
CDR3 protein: ASSQERVASGTERQF

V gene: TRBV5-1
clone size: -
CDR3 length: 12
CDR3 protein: ASSLVGGAGELF

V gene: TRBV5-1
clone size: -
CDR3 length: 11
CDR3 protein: ASSLESAYEQY

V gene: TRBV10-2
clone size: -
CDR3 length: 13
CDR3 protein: ASSDFSGSTDTQY

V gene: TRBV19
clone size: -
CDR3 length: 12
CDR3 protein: ASRNSGTPLGAF

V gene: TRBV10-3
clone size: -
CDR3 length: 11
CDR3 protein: AISGLAGETQY

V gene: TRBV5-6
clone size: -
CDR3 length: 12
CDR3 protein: ASSPDRGDYGYT

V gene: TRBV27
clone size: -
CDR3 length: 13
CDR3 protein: ASSLYQGWGETQY

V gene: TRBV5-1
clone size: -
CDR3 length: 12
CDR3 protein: ASSLALGEEKLF

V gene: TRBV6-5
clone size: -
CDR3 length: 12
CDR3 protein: ASSYAQGTTEAF

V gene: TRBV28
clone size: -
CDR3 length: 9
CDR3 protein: ASTWTGLPF

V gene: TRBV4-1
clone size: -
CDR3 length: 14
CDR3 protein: ASSPWTGDSGNTIY

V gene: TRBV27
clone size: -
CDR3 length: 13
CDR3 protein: ASSSPGLGYNEQF

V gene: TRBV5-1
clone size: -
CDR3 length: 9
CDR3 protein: ASSLGAEAF

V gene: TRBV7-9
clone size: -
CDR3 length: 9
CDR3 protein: ASLGGTEAF

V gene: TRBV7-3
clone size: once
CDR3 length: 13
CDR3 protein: ASSLLAGGGNEQF

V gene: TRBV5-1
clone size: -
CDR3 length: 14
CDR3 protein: ASSLGGPPGNTEAF

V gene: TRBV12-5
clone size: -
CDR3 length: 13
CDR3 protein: ASGTAGTANQPQH

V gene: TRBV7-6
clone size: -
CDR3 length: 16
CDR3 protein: ASSPQPPAGELRDTIY

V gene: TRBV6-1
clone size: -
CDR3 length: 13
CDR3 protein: ASSEGTSGTDTQY

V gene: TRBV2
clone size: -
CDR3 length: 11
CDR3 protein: ASREGPGGEQF

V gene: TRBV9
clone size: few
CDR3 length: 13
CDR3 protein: ASSVSGQGWHEQF

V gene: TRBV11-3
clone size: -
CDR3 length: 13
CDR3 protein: ASSLVGPLNTEAF

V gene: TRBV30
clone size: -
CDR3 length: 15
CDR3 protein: AWSPGTSGRAIETQY

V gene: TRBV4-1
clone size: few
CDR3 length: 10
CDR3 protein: ASSQADTEAF

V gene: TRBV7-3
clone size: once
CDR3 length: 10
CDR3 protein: ASSPHSDEQF

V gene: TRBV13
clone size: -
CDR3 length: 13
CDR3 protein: ASSFFRAQNTEAF

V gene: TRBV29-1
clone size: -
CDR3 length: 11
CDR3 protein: SVEDRGGGGYT

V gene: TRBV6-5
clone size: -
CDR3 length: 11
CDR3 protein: ASRGDRDYEQY

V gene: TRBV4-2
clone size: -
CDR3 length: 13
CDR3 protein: ASSQGLAGTDTQY

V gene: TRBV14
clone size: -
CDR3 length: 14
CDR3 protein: ASSPLTGSRDTEAF